The 17 T cell receptor beta chains given below trace back to one sample, sequenced in a study of early T cells in non-severe SARS-CoV-2 infection. MiXCR, applied by TCRdb to the 5' RACE reads, yields one record per CDR3 protein. The profile shows approximately 97,000 distinct CDR3 sequences, about 12% of them singletons. Sequencing was carried out using whole blood. These receptor sequences come from an adult who was a healthcare worker with PCR-confirmed SARS-CoV-2 infection or an uninfected control (not recorded which).

The rearrangement joins TRBV18 to TRBJ2-3, with a weak D call TRBD1 (6 bases). Germline loops: CDR1 KGHSH, CDR2 LQKENI. This CDR3 is built from 16 residues. V gave up 1 base and J gave up 5 bases, with 16 bases separating them. The CDR3 loop is CASSPQNRVSGDTQYF. The CDR3 DNA is TGTGCCAGCTCACCACAGAACAGGGTGTCTGGAGATACGCAGTATTTT.

There are a few counts of this clonotype. This sequence joins TRBV20-1 and TRBJ1-1; weak D call: TRBD1 (5 bases). Germline CDR1 reads DFQATT; CDR2 reads SNEGSKA (reference sequence). There are 11 residues in the CDR3. V was cut by 6 bases and J by 11 bases, with 16 bases left in between. CDR3 amino acids: CSAPGTLEAFF. The CDR3 region has the DNA TGCAGTGCCCCAGGGACGTTAGAGGCTTTCTTT.

This clonotype was picked up many times. The chain couples TRBV7-9 to TRBJ1-6, with no clear D. Per germline, CDR1 SEHNR and CDR2 FQNEAQ (reference sequence). CDR3 length: 12 amino acids. With 1 base removed from V and 10 bases from J, the gap between germline ends came to 5 bases. The CDR3 loop reads CASSLGGSPLHF. In nucleotides, the CDR3 is TGTGCCAGCAGCTTAGGGGGATCACCCCTCCACTTT.

This chain connects TRBV9 to TRBJ2-7; D is unresolved. V dropped 0 bases and J dropped 3 bases, with 13 bases sitting between them. This CDR3 has 15 amino acids. From germline, CDR1 is SGDLS and CDR2 YYNGEE. CDR3 bases: TGTGCCAGCAGCGTAGAGTCAGCTTCTATCTACGAGCAGTACTTC. This encodes CASSVESASIYEQYF.

This clonotype showed up many times. In DNA, the CDR3 is TGTGCCAGCAGCCGGACTAGCGGGAGGGCTTGGGGTGAGCAGTTCTTC. Translated: CASSRTSGRAWGEQFF. The J gene is TRBJ2-1, the V gene TRBV5-6, with 15 positions matching TRBD2. Per the germline V gene, CDR1 is SGHDT and CDR2 is YYEEEE. V was clipped by 4 bases and J by 9 bases; unmatched bases: 8. The CDR3 runs to 16 residues.

With regard to this clonotype: This could be a read error, since a much larger clone is one nucleotide away. The chain recombines TRBV5-8 with TRBJ2-3; 8 bases fit TRBD2. The V gene's germline CDR1 is SGHTS and CDR2 YDEGEE. The CDR3 contains 16 residues. The CDR3 coding sequence is TGTACCAGCAGCTTGTCGCCTAGCGGGAGCACAGATACGCAGTATTTT. Translating gives CTSSLSPSGSTDTQYF.

This clonotype appeared many times. This sequence joins TRBV12-3 or TRBV12-4 and TRBJ2-7, with a weak D call TRBD2 (6 bases). V lost 5 bases and J lost 2, with 13 bases in between. This CDR3 contains 14 residues. DNA of the CDR3: TGTGCCAGCAGTGCTGGAGGGCCCCCCTACGAGCAGTACTTC. Protein product: CASSAGGPPYEQYF.

The chain joins TRBV4-1 to TRBJ2-3, with D possibly matching TRBD2 (6 bases). With 0 bases removed from V and 6 bases from J, the gap between germline ends came to 19 bases. The CDR3 is 17 amino acids. Per germline, CDR1 MGHRA and CDR2 YSYEKL. In DNA, the CDR3 is TGCGCCAGCAGCCAAGAGGGCGGGGAAGCATTATGGGATACGCAGTATTTT. Translated: CASSQEGGEALWDTQYF.

The table lists this clonotype with a few counts. The chain is built from TRBV7-9 and TRBJ2-7; 8 positions match TRBD2. CDR3 length: 15 amino acids. Germline V gene lookup returns CDR1 SEHNR and CDR2 FQNEAQ (reference sequence). The trim removed 5 bases at V and 7 bases at J, leaving 13 bases unmatched. The CDR3 is CASSPQDQREREQYF. DNA for the CDR3: TGTGCCAGCAGCCCCCAGGACCAGCGGGAGAGAGAGCAGTACTTC.

The rearrangement links TRBV5-6 to TRBJ1-5, with D uncertain. This CDR3 contains 13 residues. The germline CDR1 and CDR2 sequences are SGHDT and YYEEEE. The V gene lost 1 base and the J gene lost 1 base, with 3 bases spanning the gap. The CDR3 DNA follows: TGTGCCAGCAGCTTGCGCAGCAATCAGCCCCAGCATTTT. Amino acid sequence: CASSLRSNQPQHF.

J is TRBJ1-5 and V is TRBV15; D not certain. With 0 bases removed from V and 5 bases from J, the gap between germline ends came to 5 bases. CDR3 length: 13 amino acids. The germline CDR1 and CDR2 sequences are LNHNV and YYDKDF (reference sequence). For the CDR3, the DNA is TGTGCCACCAGCAGAGACCTCTATCAGCCCCAGCATTTT. Its protein product is CATSRDLYQPQHF.

This clonotype was recorded a few times. The chain links TRBV9 to TRBJ1-2; TRBD1 agrees at 8 bases. Germline loops: CDR1 SGDLS, CDR2 YYNGEE. The CDR3 runs to 14 residues. Trimming at V came to 3 bases and at J to 1 base, leaving 2 bases not matched to a gene. CDR3 sequence reads: CASSGTGSNYGYTF. The CDR3 DNA reads as TGTGCCAGCAGCGGGACAGGGAGTAACTATGGCTACACCTTC.

There are a few counts of this clonotype. This sequence joins TRBV14 and TRBJ2-4, with D possibly called TRBD1 or TRBD2 (5 bases each). V lost 3 bases to trimming and J lost 6 bases, with 18 bases between them. CDR1 is SGHDN, CDR2 FVKESK, per germline. This CDR3 is 16 amino acids long. CDR3 nucleotide sequence: TGTGCCAGCAGCCAGGATTCAGGGCTGGGGAGAAACATTCAGTACTTC. Translated, it gives CASSQDSGLGRNIQYF. The whole variable domain, filled in from reference TRBV14 and TRBJ2-4, reads EAGVTQFPSHSVIEKGQTVTLRCDPISGHDNLYWYRRVMGKEIKFLLHFVKESKQDESGMPNNRFLAERTGGTYSTLKVQPAELEDSGVYFCASSQDSGLGRNIQYFGAGTRLSVL.

The chain joins TRBV6-1 to TRBJ2-7, with TRBD2 matching 11 bases. The CDR3 has 16 amino acids. Germline CDR1 is MNHNS and CDR2 is SASEGT. With V trimmed by 1 base and J by 4 bases, 6 bases remained unmatched. CDR3 protein: CASSEEGPSGGYEQYF. The CDR3 region has the DNA TGTGCCAGCAGTGAAGAGGGCCCTAGCGGGGGGTACGAGCAGTACTTC.

The J gene is TRBJ1-1, the V gene TRBV11-2; 9 positions match TRBD1. The germline V gene has CDR1 SGHAT and CDR2 FQNNGV. The J segment lost 3 bases and the V segment lost 5 bases, leaving 4 bases of the junction unmatched. The CDR3 is 14 amino acids. In DNA form, the CDR3 reads TGTGCCAGCAGCACACAGGGGGCTGACACTGAAGCTTTCTTT. Protein sequence: CASSTQGADTEAFF.

The CDR3 nucleotides read TGCGCCAGCAGCCTCCGGGACAGGGACTACAATGAGCAGTTCTTC. Amino acid sequence: CASSLRDRDYNEQFF. The V gene is TRBV4-1, the J gene TRBJ2-1, with 9 bases fitting TRBD1. Germline-derived CDR1 and CDR2 are MGHRA and YSYEKL. The CDR3 sequence is 15 residues long. J gave up 3 bases and V 4 bases, and 4 bases lay outside the gene matches.

In DNA, the CDR3 is TGTGCCAGCAGCTCCTTAGCGGGAGTGGGCGAGCAGTACTTC. This codes for CASSSLAGVGEQYF. The rearrangement links TRBV11-2 to TRBJ2-7; 9 bases fit TRBD2. The junction had 7 bases not matched to a gene; V was cut back by 4 bases and J by 6 bases. The CDR3 covers 14 residues. Germline V gene sequence: CDR1 SGHAT, CDR2 FQNNGV. Complete variable domain (other parts from reference TRBV11-2 and TRBJ2-7): EAGVAQSPRYKIIEKRQSVAFWCNPISGHATLYWYQQILGQGPKLLIQFQNNGVVDDSQLPKDRFSAERLKGVDSTLKIQPAKLEDSAVYLCASSSLAGVGEQYFGPGTRLTVT.